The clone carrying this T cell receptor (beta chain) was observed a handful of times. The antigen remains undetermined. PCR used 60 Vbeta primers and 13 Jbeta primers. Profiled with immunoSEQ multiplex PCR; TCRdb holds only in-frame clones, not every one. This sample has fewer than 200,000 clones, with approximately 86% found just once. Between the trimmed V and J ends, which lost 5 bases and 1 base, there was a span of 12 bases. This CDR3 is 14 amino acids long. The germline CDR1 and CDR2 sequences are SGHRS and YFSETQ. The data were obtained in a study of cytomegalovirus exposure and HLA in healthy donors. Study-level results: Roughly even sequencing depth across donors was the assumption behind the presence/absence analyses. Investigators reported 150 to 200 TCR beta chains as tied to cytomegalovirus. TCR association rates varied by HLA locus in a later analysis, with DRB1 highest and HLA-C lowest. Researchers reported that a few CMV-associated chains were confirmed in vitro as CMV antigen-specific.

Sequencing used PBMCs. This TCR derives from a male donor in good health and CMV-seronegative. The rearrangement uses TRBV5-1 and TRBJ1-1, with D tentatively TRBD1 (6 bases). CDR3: CASRLQGSNTEAFF. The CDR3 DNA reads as TGCGCCAGCAGACTACAGGGATCGAACACTGAAGCTTTCTTT.